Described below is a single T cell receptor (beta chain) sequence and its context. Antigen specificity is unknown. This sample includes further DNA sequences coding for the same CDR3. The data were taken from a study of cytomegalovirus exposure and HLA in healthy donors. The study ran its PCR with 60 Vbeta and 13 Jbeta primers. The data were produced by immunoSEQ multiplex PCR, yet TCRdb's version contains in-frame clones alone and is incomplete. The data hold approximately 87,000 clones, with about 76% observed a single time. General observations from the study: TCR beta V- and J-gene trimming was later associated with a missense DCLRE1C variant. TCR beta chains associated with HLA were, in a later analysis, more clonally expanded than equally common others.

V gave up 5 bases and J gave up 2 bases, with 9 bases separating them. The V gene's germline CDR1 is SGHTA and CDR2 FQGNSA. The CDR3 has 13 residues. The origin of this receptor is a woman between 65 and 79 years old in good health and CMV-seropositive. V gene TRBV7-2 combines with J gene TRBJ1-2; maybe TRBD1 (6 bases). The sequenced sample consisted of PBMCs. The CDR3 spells CASSLQGNYGYTF. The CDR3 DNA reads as TGTGCCAGCAGCCTGCAGGGGAACTATGGCTACACCTTC.